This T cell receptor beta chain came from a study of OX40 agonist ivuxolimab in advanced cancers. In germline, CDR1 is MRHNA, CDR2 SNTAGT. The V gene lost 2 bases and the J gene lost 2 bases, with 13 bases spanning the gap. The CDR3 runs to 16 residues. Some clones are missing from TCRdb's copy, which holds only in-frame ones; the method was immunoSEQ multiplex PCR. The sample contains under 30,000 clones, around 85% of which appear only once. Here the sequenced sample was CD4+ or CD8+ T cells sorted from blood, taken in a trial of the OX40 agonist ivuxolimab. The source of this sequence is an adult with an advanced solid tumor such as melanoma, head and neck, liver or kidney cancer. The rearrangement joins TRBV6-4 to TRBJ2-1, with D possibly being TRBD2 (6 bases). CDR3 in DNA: TGTGCCAGCAGTGACAAGGACTACTTTCCCTACAATGAGCAGTTCTTC. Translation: CASSDKDYFPYNEQFF.